This T cell receptor beta chain originates from a study of T cells in Graves' hyperthyroidism and ophthalmopathy. At the level of the study: At initial diagnosis, before any treatment had begun, peripheral blood was obtained.

It was uncontrolled infection, other autoimmune disease, pregnancy or lactation that excluded patients. Diagnoses rested on clinical symptoms, serum thyroxine and TRAb, thyroid ultrasound and orbital computed tomography. Amplification targeted TCR beta CDR3 regions from RNA transcripts. First-round RT-PCR of the TCR CDR3 relied on the HTBI primer set. Using its own MiXCR run on the multiplex PCR reads, TCRdb lists one record per CDR3 protein. The profile shows under 550,000 distinct CDR3 sequences, about 20% of them singletons. Whole-study findings and limits: The majority of expanded thyroid clonotypes above 0.001 also appeared in blood.

Only a few counts were recorded for this clonotype. Its antigen is not identified. The specimen was blood. The clonotype was recovered from a man aged 40-49 years with Graves' ophthalmopathy.

The chain's CDR3 is CASSRSRGELFF. As DNA, the CDR3 is TGTGCCAGCAGCCGCTCTAGGGGGGAGCTGTTTTTT. The J gene is TRBJ2-2, the V gene TRBV7-2; D remains ambiguous. Germline V gene data show CDR1 as SGHTA and CDR2 as FQGNSA. This CDR3 is built from 12 residues. The V gene lost 5 bases and the J gene lost 8 bases, with 9 bases spanning the gap.